The present TCR beta chain was sequenced within a study of cytomegalovirus exposure and HLA in healthy donors. Findings and caveats of the study: TRBV6-2, TRBV6-3 and some other V segments were excluded as indistinguishable. Follow-up analysis later connected one missense variant in DCLRE1C with trimming of TCR beta V- and J-genes. 164 TCR beta chains were listed as cytomegalovirus-associated.

The PCR was carried out with 60 Vbeta primers and 13 Jbeta primers. Only in-frame clones appear in the TCRdb table, and some are missing; sequencing was by immunoSEQ multiplex PCR. The sample yields some 70,000 clones, around 85% seen once. This CDR3 spans 13 amino acids. V lost 4 bases and J lost 2; bases outside the gene matches: 2. Germline V gene sequence: CDR1 MNHNY, CDR2 SVGAGI (reference sequence). To note about this clone: Its antigen is still unknown.

This TCR was sampled from a woman aged 45-60 years in good health and CMV-seronegative. Material: PBMCs. V is TRBV6-6 and J is TRBJ2-7; 7 nucleotides agree with TRBD1. The CDR3 loop is CASSWDRAYEQYF. The CDR3 region has the DNA TGTGCCAGCAGTTGGGACAGAGCCTACGAGCAGTACTTC.